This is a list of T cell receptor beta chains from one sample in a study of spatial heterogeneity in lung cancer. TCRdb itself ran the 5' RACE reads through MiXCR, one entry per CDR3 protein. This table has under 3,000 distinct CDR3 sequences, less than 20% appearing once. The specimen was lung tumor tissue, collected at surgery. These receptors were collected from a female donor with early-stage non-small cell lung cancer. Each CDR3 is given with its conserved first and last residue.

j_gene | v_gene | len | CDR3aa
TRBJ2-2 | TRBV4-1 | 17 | CASSQDLTGGIAGELFF
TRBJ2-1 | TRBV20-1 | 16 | CSALTPGLPYYNEQFF
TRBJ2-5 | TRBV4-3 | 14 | CASSQDRGGETQYF
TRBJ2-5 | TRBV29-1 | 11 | CGGRARETQYF
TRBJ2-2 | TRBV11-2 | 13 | CASSLKGTGELFF
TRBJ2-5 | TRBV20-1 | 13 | CSARLGIGETQYF
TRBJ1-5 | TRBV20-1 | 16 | CSARDSRQGGNQPQHF
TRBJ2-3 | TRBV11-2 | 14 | CASSPRGSTDTQYF
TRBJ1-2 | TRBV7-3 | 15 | CASSLGGPQGYGYTF
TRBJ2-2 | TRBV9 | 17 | CASSVGTGGAATGELFF
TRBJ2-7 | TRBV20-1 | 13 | CSATGTEVVEQYF
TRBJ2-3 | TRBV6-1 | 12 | CASSLYTDTQYF
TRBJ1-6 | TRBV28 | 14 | CASSSPGPITPLHF
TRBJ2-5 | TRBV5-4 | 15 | CASSRDRGRQETQYF
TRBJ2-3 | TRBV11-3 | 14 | CASRGGGATDTQYF
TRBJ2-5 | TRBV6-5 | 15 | CASSAPGRIQETQYF
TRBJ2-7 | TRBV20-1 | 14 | CSARGPGQGVEQYF
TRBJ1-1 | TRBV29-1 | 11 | CSVRRGPEAFF
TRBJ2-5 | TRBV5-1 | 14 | CASSPDGGLETQYF
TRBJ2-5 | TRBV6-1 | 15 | CASSERAGGPETQYF
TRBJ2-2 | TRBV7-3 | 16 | CASSLTPTRNTGELFF
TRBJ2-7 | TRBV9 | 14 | CASSVVPSSYEQYF
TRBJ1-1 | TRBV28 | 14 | CASSLSQGWTEAFF